Described below is a single T cell receptor beta chain sequence and its context. Germline V gene lookup returns CDR1 KGHDR and CDR2 SFDVKD. V lost 7 bases, J lost 4 bases, and 10 bases lay in between. The length of the CDR3 is 13 residues. This entry is derived from a study of blood T cell repertoires in COVID-19. About the study: Italy, Spain and the United States were the sources of the convalescent and acute COVID-19 samples. The cDNA or gDNA used as material had been derived from T cells, B-cell-depleted T cells, or PBMCs.

Study processing details: Amplifying reference gene primers gave estimates of nucleated cell counts. The data were produced by immunoSEQ multiplex PCR, yet TCRdb's version contains in-frame clones alone and is incomplete. V and J calls and clone size are copied from that table; D and trimming were computed from the DNA. The sample yields under 300,000 clones, around nine tenths seen once. The origin of this receptor is a woman between 65 and 79 years old with active or convalescent COVID-19. The chain links TRBV24-1 to TRBJ1-5, with D unresolved. The sequencing input was peripheral blood. The CDR3 DNA follows: TGTGCCACCAGCTATCAAGCGAATCAGCCCCAGCATTTT. Amino acid sequence: CATSYQANQPQHF.